One sample yielded the 25 T cell receptor beta chains listed below, sequenced in a study of blood T cell repertoires in COVID-19. The repertoire was sequenced with immunoSEQ multiplex PCR; TCRdb's copy has only in-frame clones and lacks some. The sample records 79,000 or so clones, 85% being singletons. The sequencing input was peripheral blood. These TCRs come from a man aged 60-69 years with COVID-19, enrolled during active disease.

The chain joins TRBV30 to TRBJ2-1, with unresolved D. The CDR3 consists of 12 residues. With 1 base removed from V and 8 bases from J, the gap between germline ends came to 9 bases. CDR1 and CDR2 (germline): GTSNPN, SVGIG (reference sequence). CDR3 loop: CAWSDSRDEQFF. The CDR3 DNA sequence: TGTGCCTGGAGTGACTCCCGGGATGAGCAGTTCTTC.

The V gene is TRBV6-5, the J gene TRBJ1-4; possible D gene TRBD1, 6 bases. The CDR3 consists of 13 residues. V was trimmed by 7 bases and J by 8 bases, leaving 14 bases between them. Germline V gives CDR1 MNHEY, CDR2 SVGAGI. The CDR3 spells CASMPGVQEKLFF. The CDR3 coding sequence is TGTGCCAGCATGCCAGGGGTCCAAGAAAAACTGTTTTTT.

A single count supports this clone. The chain recombines TRBV6-5 with TRBJ2-1; TRBD1 matches 8 bases. The CDR3 contains 12 residues. The germline CDR1 and CDR2 sequences are MNHEY and SVGAGI. The J segment lost 9 bases and the V segment lost 10 bases, leaving 8 bases of the junction unmatched. The CDR3 bases are TGTGCCATCATGGACAGGGCCTCTGAGCAGTTCTTC. Translated, it gives CAIMDRASEQFF.

This rearrangement joins TRBV5-4 to TRBJ1-2; TRBD1 matches at 9 bases. The V segment lost 4 bases and the J segment 5 bases; nucleotides outside the gene matches: 3. The germline gives CDR1 SGHNT, CDR2 YYREEE (reference sequence). The CDR3 totals 13 residues. CDR3 region: CASSVDRGYGYTF. The CDR3 DNA reads as TGTGCCAGCAGCGTCGACAGGGGGTATGGCTACACCTTC. Full variable domain (rest looked up from reference TRBV5-4 and TRBJ1-2): ETGVTQSPTHLIKTRGQQVTLRCSSQSGHNTVSWYQQALGQGPQFIFQYYREEENGRGNFPPRFSGLQFPNYSSELNVNALELDDSALYLCASSVDRGYGYTFGSGTRLTVV.

The CDR3 spells CASTPDSLNTEAFF. CDR3 DNA sequence: TGTGCCAGCACCCCGGACAGTTTGAACACTGAAGCTTTCTTT. The chain couples TRBV28 to TRBJ1-1; D may be TRBD1 (6 bases). CDR1 is MDHEN, CDR2 SYDVKM, per germline. The CDR3 is 14 amino acids. V was shortened by 7 bases and J by 0 bases, with 12 bases between the two germline ends.

This clone was recorded a few times. The chain couples TRBV12-3 or TRBV12-4 to TRBJ1-4; D not certain. The CDR3 is 13 amino acids. The V and J ends lost 5 bases and 11 bases respectively, with 15 bases between them. CDR3 DNA sequence: TGTGCCAGCAGTCCCGACGTAGGAGGCAAACTGTTTTTT. Amino acids: CASSPDVGGKLFF.

The table lists this clone with a few counts. The V call is TRBV4-2, the J call TRBJ1-2; TRBD1 aligns across 10 bases. The CDR3 consists of 15 residues. Trimming at V came to 3 bases and at J to 4 bases, leaving 5 bases not matched to a gene. In germline, CDR1 is LGHNA, CDR2 YNFKEQ. The CDR3 nucleotides are TGTGCCAGCAGCCAGGGACAGGGGCAAAGCTATGGCTACACCTTC. Its translation: CASSQGQGQSYGYTF.

This chain links TRBV28 with TRBJ1-4; TRBD1 agrees at 8 bases. The CDR3 runs to 13 residues. After removal of 9 bases from V and 8 bases from J, the junction contained 8 bases not matched to a gene. CDR1 and CDR2 (germline): MDHEN, SYDVKM. This chain's CDR3 is CASSTGGKEKLFF. In DNA form, the CDR3 reads TGTGCCAGTTCCACAGGGGGTAAGGAAAAACTGTTTTTT. The whole variable domain, remainder taken from reference TRBV28 and TRBJ1-4, is DVKVTQSSRYLVKRTGEKVFLECVQDMDHENMFWYRQDPGLGLRLIYFSYDVKMKEKGDIPEGYSVSREKKERFSLILESASTNQTSMYLCASSTGGKEKLFFGSGTQLSVL.

V and J are TRBV5-1 and TRBJ1-4; TRBD1 matches at 9 bases. The CDR3 is 15 residues long. The junction had 3 bases not matched to a gene; V was cut back by 0 bases and J by 6 bases. Germline CDR1 reads SGHRS; CDR2 reads YFSETQ. Written as DNA, the CDR3 is TGCGCCAGCAGCTTGGAGGGACAGGGATATGAAAAACTGTTTTTT. It translates to CASSLEGQGYEKLFF.

The chain has TRBV6-1 and TRBJ2-5; TRBD2 matches at 8 bases. Germline V CDR1 and CDR2: MNHNS, SASEGT. The trim removed 4 bases at V and 7 bases at J, leaving 14 bases unmatched. This CDR3 is built from 16 residues. The CDR3 DNA reads TGTGCCAGCAGTGCCGACCGGGGGGGAGGCGAGGGGACCCAGTACTTC. This translates into CASSADRGGGEGTQYF.

This clone was seen only once. V gene TRBV4-2 combines with J gene TRBJ2-2; tentative D call: TRBD1 (5 bases). In germline, CDR1 is LGHNA, CDR2 YNFKEQ. The CDR3 runs to 14 residues. V gave up 4 bases and J gave up 1 base, with 7 bases separating them. CDR3 sequence: CASSPDRNTGELFF. CDR3 nucleotides: TGTGCCAGCAGCCCCGACAGGAACACCGGGGAGCTGTTTTTT.

This CDR3 is CASSDGRDGYGYTF. CDR3 coding DNA: TGTGCCAGCAGTGATGGACGGGATGGCTATGGCTACACCTTC. This sequence joins TRBV27 and TRBJ1-2; D unresolved. The V gene lost 5 bases and the J gene lost 4 bases, with 14 bases spanning the gap. This CDR3 region has 14 residues. The germline CDR1 and CDR2 sequences are MNHEY and SMNVEV (reference sequence).

The chain employs TRBV19 and TRBJ1-5; no reliable D call. CDR1 LNHDA and CDR2 SQIVND come from the germline V gene (reference sequence). Trimming cost V 5 bases and J 5 bases, with 13 bases left between them. The CDR3 sequence is 14 residues long. CDR3 protein: CASSGGVSDQPQHF. The CDR3 DNA is TGTGCCAGTAGTGGCGGGGTGTCTGATCAGCCCCAGCATTTT. Together with reference TRBV19 and TRBJ1-5, the CDR3 gives the full variable domain: DGGITQSPKYLFRKEGQNVTLSCEQNLNHDAMYWYRQDPGQGLRLIYYSQIVNDFQKGDIAEGYSVSREKKESFPLTVTSAQKNPTAFYLCASSGGVSDQPQHFGDGTRLSIL.

The rearrangement uses TRBV21-1 and TRBJ2-7; the table's D call, TRBD2, was not checked against the DNA. TRBV21-1 is listed as a pseudogene. The CDR3 length is 15 residues. In nucleotides, the CDR3 is TGTGCCAGCAATGTGGGACTAGCGTCCTCCTACGAGCAGTACTTC. It encodes CASNVGLASSYEQYF.

A single count supports this clone. V usage is TRBV19 and J usage is TRBJ2-5; TRBD2 aligns across 10 bases. CDR3 length: 14 residues. Losses at the gene ends were 7 bases for V and 4 bases for J; bases not matched to a gene: 6. Germline V gives CDR1 LNHDA, CDR2 SQIVND (reference sequence). The CDR3 loop reads CASNPSGGVETQYF. The DNA of the CDR3 is TGTGCCAGTAACCCTAGCGGGGGCGTAGAGACCCAGTACTTC.

The chain employs TRBV7-3 and TRBJ2-2; 12 bases fit TRBD2. The germline V gene has CDR1 SGHTA and CDR2 FQGTGA. The CDR3 has 17 residues. V shed 5 bases and J 8 bases; nucleotides not matched to a gene: 12. The DNA of the CDR3 is TGTGCCAGCAGCCCATTCACCCTAGCGGGAGGGTCTGGGGAGCTGTTTTTT. Amino acids: CASSPFTLAGGSGELFF.

The chain combines TRBV5-1 with TRBJ2-5; TRBD2 aligns across 10 bases. Germline loops: CDR1 SGHRS, CDR2 YFSETQ. The CDR3 runs to 15 residues. V shed 0 bases and J 5 bases; nucleotides not matched to a gene: 4. CDR3 region: CASSLASTSGETQYF. CDR3 bases: TGCGCCAGCAGCTTGGCCTCGACTAGCGGGGAGACCCAGTACTTC.

The V and J genes are TRBV18 and TRBJ2-1; the D gene is possibly TRBD1 (6 bases). Trimming took off 2 bases at V and 6 bases at J, with 14 bases between the two ends. The CDR3 runs 15 residues. Germline V lookup: CDR1 KGHSH, CDR2 LQKENI. CDR3 coding DNA: TGTGCCAGCTCACCAAGCTACCAGGGGTTCAATGAGCAGTTCTTC. Protein sequence: CASSPSYQGFNEQFF.

The chain links TRBV3-1 (or the pseudogene TRBV3-2) to TRBJ2-3; D is unclear. V lost 0 bases and J lost 8, with 6 bases in between. From germline, CDR1 is LGHDT and CDR2 YNNKEL (reference sequence). CDR3 length equals 12 residues. The CDR3 nucleotides read TGTGCCAGCAGCCAAGATTTCCTTACGCAGTATTTT. It specifies CASSQDFLTQYF.

This rearrangement joins TRBV15 to TRBJ1-2; no firm D call. Germline V gives CDR1 LNHNV, CDR2 YYDKDF (reference sequence). Trimming removed 3 bases at V and 7 bases at J, with 12 bases between. The CDR3 sequence is 13 residues long. The CDR3, as DNA: TGTGCCACCAGCAGGTCTCCTTCGGGTGGCTACACCTTC. This translates into CATSRSPSGGYTF.

This chain joins TRBV5-1 and TRBJ1-2, with a tentative D call TRBD1 (6 bases). Germline assignment: CDR1 SGHRS and CDR2 YFSETQ. The CDR3 has 14 amino acids. Trimming took 4 bases from V and 4 from J, leaving 14 bases between them. This CDR3 reads CASSTTGPLYGYTF. In nucleotides, the CDR3 is TGCGCCAGCAGCACTACAGGGCCTCTCTATGGCTACACCTTC.

V and J are TRBV18 and TRBJ1-2, with D uncertain. The germline CDR1 and CDR2 sequences are KGHSH and LQKENI. V lost 2 bases to trimming and J lost 5 bases, with 12 bases between them. This CDR3 contains 14 residues. DNA for the CDR3: TGTGCCAGCTCACCAGGGAGGGAAGGGTATGGCTACACCTTC. It codes for CASSPGREGYGYTF.

In this sample, this clone turned up a few times. This chain joins TRBV18 and TRBJ1-3; 7 nucleotides line up with TRBD1. Germline trimming cut 5 bases from V and 0 bases from J; bases unmatched to any gene: 7. This CDR3 has 16 amino acids. Germline lookup yields CDR1 KGHSH and CDR2 LQKENI. CDR3 residues: CASSRETGFSGNTIYF. The CDR3 nucleotides read TGTGCCAGCTCAAGAGAGACAGGGTTCTCTGGAAACACCATATATTTT. Using reference TRBV18 and TRBJ1-3 for the parts outside the CDR3, the full variable domain is NAGVMQNPRHLVRRRGQEARLRCSPMKGHSHVYWYRQLPEEGLKFMVYLQKENIIDESGMPKERFSAEFPKEGPSILRIQQVVRGDSAAYFCASSRETGFSGNTIYFGEGSWLTVV.

The rearrangement links TRBV30 to TRBJ2-5, with a possible D match to TRBD2 (5 bases). V lost 5 bases, J lost 4 bases, and 11 bases lay in between. Looked up from germline, CDR1 is GTSNPN and CDR2 is SVGIG (reference sequence). CDR3 length equals 12 residues. The CDR3: CAWDGGAETQYF. The CDR3 DNA reads TGTGCCTGGGATGGAGGTGCAGAGACCCAGTACTTC.

V usage is TRBV5-1 and J usage is TRBJ1-5; no firm D call. Trimming took off 4 bases at V and 8 bases at J, with 19 bases between the two ends. Germline V CDR1 and CDR2: SGHRS, YFSETQ. The CDR3 spans 15 residues. DNA for the CDR3: TGCGCCAGCAGCCCAGATTCCGGGGAGGGTAAGCCCCAGCATTTT. Its translation is CASSPDSGEGKPQHF.